This T cell receptor beta chain derives from a study of T cell changes during pregnancy in multiple sclerosis. V was clipped by 3 bases and J by 4 bases, with 6 bases between them. This CDR3 region has 11 residues. CDR1 SQVTM and CDR2 ANQGSEA come from the germline V gene. The table came from immunoSEQ multiplex PCR; TCRdb's copy has only in-frame clones and leaves some out. The profile shows fewer than 40,000 clones, about 94% of them singletons. This chain uses TRBV29-1 with TRBJ2-5, with D unresolved. The TCR comes from a female donor with multiple sclerosis, enrolled in a pregnancy study. The sequences come from CD4+ T cells from peripheral blood mononuclear cells, collected after pregnancy. The CDR3 spells CSVEAGETQYF. The CDR3 nucleotides read TGCAGCGTTGAGGCAGGAGAGACCCAGTACTTC.